This is a list of T cell receptor beta chains from one sample in a study of post-analysis software for immune sequencing data. In TCRdb, the PCR reads were re-called with MiXCR into one record per CDR3 protein. The sample includes just over 250,000 distinct CDR3 sequences, 30% to 45% seen only once; the top ten take roughly 4.8%. Specimen: blood. Every receptor here comes from a girl aged 5 to 17 with multiple sclerosis. The CDR3 runs from the conserved cysteine through the conserved F or W. The order of the fields is J gene, clone size, D gene, V gene, CDR3 DNA, CDR3 protein. The D gene is left open where the match is weak. Rows give clone size only sometimes, using once, few, many, or a class for an expanded clone.

TRBJ2-5 - TRBD2 TRBV5-1 TGCGCCGGCGGCTTCTCCGGGGGGGGCCTACCAGAGACCCAGTACTTC CAGGFSGGGLPETQYF
TRBJ2-3 - TRBD2 TRBV5-5 TGTGCCAGCAGCTGGCTAGCGGGGTCTAGCACAGATACGCAGTATTTT CASSWLAGSSTDTQYF
TRBJ2-3 many - TRBV5-6 TGTGCCAGCAGCTTGGGACCACTCCCAGATACGCAGTATTTT CASSLGPLPDTQYF
TRBJ2-2 few - TRBV5-1 TGCGCCAGCAGCTTCCGGGGACAGAACACCGGGGAGCTGTTTTTT CASSFRGQNTGELFF
TRBJ1-6 few - TRBV15 TGTGCCACCAGCATAGAATCACCCCTCCACTTT CATSIESPLHF
TRBJ1-2 - - TRBV30 TGTGCCTGGAGTGTACTGAACACTAACTATGGCTACACCTTC CAWSVLNTNYGYTF
TRBJ2-7 - - TRBV20-1 TGCAGTGCGACAAGTCCTGGGAGCTACGAGCAGTACTTC CSATSPGSYEQYF
TRBJ2-7 many - TRBV5-4 TGTGCCAGCAGCTTGACTGGGGCCTACGAGCAGTACTTC CASSLTGAYEQYF
TRBJ1-5 - - TRBV2 TGTGCCAGCAGTGGGGGTCGGCAGGGGACCAATCAGCCCCAGCATTTT CASSGGRQGTNQPQHF
TRBJ2-6 - - TRBV10-3 TGTGCCATCAGTGACCCCCCTTCCTCTGGGGCCAACGTCCTGACTTTC CAISDPPSSGANVLTF
TRBJ2-3 many TRBD2 TRBV12-3/TRBV12-4 TGTGCCAGCAGAGCGGGAATGAGTGTTACGCAGTATTTT CASRAGMSVTQYF
TRBJ1-2 - - TRBV4-1 TGCGCCAGCAGCCAGCCGGGTTCCCATGGCTACACCTTC CASSQPGSHGYTF
TRBJ1-2 many TRBD1 TRBV20-1 TGCAGTGCTGACCCCGGGACAGGGGGCGTTGGCTACACCTTC CSADPGTGGVGYTF
TRBJ2-3 - - TRBV7-9 TGTGCCAGCAGCTTAAAGAGGAGGGTAGGGAATACGCAGTATTTT CASSLKRRVGNTQYF
TRBJ2-6 - - TRBV4-2 TGTGCCAGCAGCCAAGACTCGGAGGGAGAGTCTGGGGCCAACGTCCTGACTTTC CASSQDSEGESGANVLTF
TRBJ2-5 many TRBD2 TRBV12-3/TRBV12-4 TGTGCCAGCACTCCGGGGGGACTAGCGGGAGGGCTAGAGACCCAGTACTTC CASTPGGLAGGLETQYF
TRBJ2-1 - TRBD2 TRBV5-5 TGTGCCAGCAGCTTAGGGACTAGCGACGAGCAGTTCTTC CASSLGTSDEQFF
TRBJ1-5 few - TRBV5-1 TGCGCCAGCAGCTTGGAGGGAAAGCTAAGCGAGCCCCAGCATTTT CASSLEGKLSEPQHF
TRBJ1-1 - - TRBV7-9 TGTGCCAGCACGCAACCTCGGGGAGGTGGCACTGAAGCTTTCTTT CASTQPRGGGTEAFF
TRBJ2-1 many - TRBV7-9 TGTGCCAGCAGCTTAGATGGGGAGAATGAGCAGTTCTTC CASSLDGENEQFF
TRBJ2-1 - TRBD1 TRBV7-3 TGTGCCAGCAGCTTAAAGCTGACAGGGCTCGATGAGCAGTTCTTC CASSLKLTGLDEQFF
TRBJ1-6 once - TRBV6-6 TGTGCCAGCAGTTACTCTAAAACCCAGGAGGTCTCACCCCCCCACTTT CASSYSKTQEVSPPHF
TRBJ1-1 many - TRBV6-2/TRBV6-3 TGTGCCAGCAGTTACCGCCCGGGAAGGACTGAAGCTTTCTTT CASSYRPGRTEAFF
TRBJ2-1 - TRBD2 TRBV28 TGTGCCAGCACCACACCCTTGGCTAGCGGGAGGGCCCTCTCCTACAATGAGCAGTTCTTC CASTTPLASGRALSYNEQFF
TRBJ2-3 - TRBD2 TRBV10-3 TGTGTCATCAGTGCCCAACCCCAGGGACTAGCGGGGGCGTATTTT CVISAQPQGLAGAYF
TRBJ2-7 - TRBD2 TRBV20-1 TGCAGTGCCGGAACGGGGGAAGTTAGCGGGGTGTTTGAGCAGTACTTC CSAGTGEVSGVFEQYF
TRBJ2-5 - - TRBV2 TGTACCAGCCATATAAGCGGGGAGACCCAGTACTTC CTSHISGETQYF
TRBJ2-6 - - TRBV7-9 TGTGCCAGCAGCTTAGTAGGGGGGACTGGGGCCAACGTCCTGACTTTC CASSLVGGTGANVLTF
TRBJ1-2 - - TRBV6-1 TGTGCCAGCAGTGAACAAGGTTTCTCAAAGAACACCTTC CASSEQGFSKNTF
TRBJ2-2 few TRBD2 TRBV11-2 TGTGCCAGCAGTCCTAGCGGGGCTAGGACCGGGGAGCTGTTTTTT CASSPSGARTGELFF
TRBJ2-1 many - TRBV6-4 TGTGCCAGCAGTGACTTCGCACCTAGCCCCTGGAATGAGCAGTTCTTC CASSDFAPSPWNEQFF
TRBJ2-5 many TRBD2 TRBV6-5 TGTGCCAGCACCACCGGACTAGCGGGTCCCCAAGAGACCCAGTACTTC CASTTGLAGPQETQYF
TRBJ2-3 few TRBD2 TRBV2 TGTGCCAGCATCCCTCCGCTGACAGGGAATCTAGCGGGGGATGGGGATACGCAGTATTTT CASIPPLTGNLAGDGDTQYF
TRBJ2-5 - TRBD2 TRBV6-4 TGTGCCAGCAGTGACTCAGCGGGGGGGCCAGAGACCCAGTACTTC CASSDSAGGPETQYF
TRBJ1-1 many TRBD1 TRBV4-1 TGCGCCAGCAGCCAAACCGACTATAGGACAGGGGGATTGATGAACACTGAAGCTTTCTTT CASSQTDYRTGGLMNTEAFF
TRBJ1-2 few - TRBV11-2 TGTGCCAGCAGCCCGGACGGGAACCATGGCTACACCTTC CASSPDGNHGYTF
TRBJ2-1 many - TRBV10-3 TGTGCCAACGGGGTCGATGAGCAGTTCTTC CANGVDEQFF
TRBJ2-3 - TRBD2 TRBV5-1 TGCGCCAGCAGCTACGGGACTAGCGGGGGAGTCACAGATACGCAGTATTTT CASSYGTSGGVTDTQYF
TRBJ2-5 - - TRBV6-5 TGTGCCAGCAGACCCGGGACCGGCCCCTCCCAGTACTTC CASRPGTGPSQYF
TRBJ2-4 once - TRBV12-3/TRBV12-4 TGTGCCAGCAGTCGGACAGGTGGAGGGAGTCCCAAAAACATTCAGTACTTC CASSRTGGGSPKNIQYF
TRBJ2-5 once TRBD1 TRBV6-1 TGTGCCAGCAGTGAAGCTACAGGGGTAGAGACCCAGTACTTC CASSEATGVETQYF
TRBJ2-5 few TRBD2 TRBV24-1 TGTGCCACCAGTGATTTTTTCGGGGAAGCGGGGGGGGACAATGAGCAGTACTTC CATSDFFGEAGGDNEQYF
TRBJ1-5 many TRBD1 TRBV20-1 TGCAGTGCCCCGAGGACAGGCTTCAATCAGCCCCAGCATTTT CSAPRTGFNQPQHF
TRBJ1-5 - TRBD1 TRBV20-1 TGCAGTGCTGGCAGGACAGGGTCGCAGCAGCCCCAGCATTTT CSAGRTGSQQPQHF
TRBJ1-5 many - TRBV6-5 TGTGCCAGCAGTCCGAGGGGGAGCAATCAGCCCCAGCATTTT CASSPRGSNQPQHF
TRBJ2-4 - TRBD2 TRBV30 TGTGCCTGGAGTGTCGGGGTCGGCGGGAGAACCATTCAGTACTTC CAWSVGVGGRTIQYF
TRBJ2-4 - TRBD1 TRBV29-1 TGCAGCGTTGATGTAACAGGGGGCAATGAGCAGTACTTC CSVDVTGGNEQYF
TRBJ2-7 - TRBD1 TRBV5-1 TGCGCCAGCAGCCCCGGGGACAGGGGGCGCGACGAGCAGTACTTC CASSPGDRGRDEQYF
TRBJ1-1 few - TRBV29-1 TGCAGCGTTATGGGGGCGGGCACTGAAGCTTTCTTT CSVMGAGTEAFF